Listed below are T cell receptor beta chains from one sample, sequenced in a study of breast tumors, draining lymph nodes, adjacent tissues. TCRdb reprocessed the multiplex PCR reads with MiXCR, giving one entry per CDR3 protein. The table lists fewer than 30,000 distinct CDR3 sequences, approximately 75% of them singletons. The sequenced sample consisted of tumor-adjacent breast tissue. The source is a female donor with breast cancer. Some clones in this sample may be carry-over from other donors' samples. CDR3s include the opening cysteine and the closing phenylalanine or tryptophan. The order of the fields is V gene, clone size, D gene, J gene, CDR3 protein, CDR3 DNA. A D gene is named only where the DNA matches it firmly. The size of a clone is reported for some rows only, either as once, few or many, or as a class for expanded clones.

TRBV20-1,NA,NA,TRBJ2-7,CSARGAGVSYEQYF,TGCAGTGCTAGAGGGGCAGGAGTCTCCTACGAGCAGTACTTC
TRBV6-6,NA,NA,TRBJ1-4,CASHRIINEKLFF,TGTGCCAGTCACAGGATCATTAATGAAAAACTGTTTTTT
TRBV6-1,NA,TRBD2,TRBJ2-1,CASNLAGGANEQFF,TGTGCCAGCAACTTAGCGGGAGGGGCAAATGAGCAGTTCTTC
TRBV4-2,once,NA,TRBJ1-2,CASSQDPENRGNYGYTF,TGTGCCAGCAGCCAAGACCCCGAGAACAGAGGCAACTATGGCTACACCTTC
TRBV4-1,few,NA,TRBJ2-3,CASSRGRGGDTQYF,TGCGCCAGCAGCCGGGGAAGGGGTGGAGATACGCAGTATTTT
TRBV12-3/TRBV12-4,NA,NA,TRBJ2-1,CASTNQQGGGYNEQFF,TGTGCCAGCACCAACCAACAGGGAGGGGGATACAATGAGCAGTTCTTC
TRBV12-3/TRBV12-4,medium-sized,TRBD2,TRBJ2-5,CASRRTSGQETQYF,TGTGCCAGCAGACGGACTAGCGGCCAAGAGACCCAGTACTTC
TRBV6-1,NA,TRBD1,TRBJ2-7,CASSAGQPYEQYF,TGTGCCAGCAGTGCGGGACAGCCCTACGAGCAGTACTTC
TRBV12-3/TRBV12-4,NA,TRBD1,TRBJ1-6,CASSQTGGKAYNSPLHF,TGTGCCAGCAGTCAGACAGGGGGAAAGGCCTATAATTCACCCCTCCACTTT
TRBV28,many,NA,TRBJ2-7,CASSAEGGGYEQYF,TGTGCCAGCAGTGCGGAGGGGGGGGGCTACGAGCAGTACTTC
TRBV28,NA,NA,TRBJ2-7,CASRTGTSSEQYF,TGTGCCAGCAGAACCGGGACGAGTTCTGAGCAGTACTTC
TRBV6-5,NA,NA,TRBJ2-2,CASSYHTGELFF,TGTGCCAGCAGTTACCACACCGGGGAGCTGTTTTTT
TRBV5-1,many,NA,TRBJ2-1,CASSLSRYNEQFF,TGCGCCAGCAGCTTAAGTCGGTACAATGAGCAGTTCTTC
TRBV15,once,NA,TRBJ1-2,CATSRDNIYGYTF,TGTGCCACCAGCAGAGATAACATCTATGGCTACACCTTC
TRBV7-9,medium-sized,NA,TRBJ2-7,CASSLVSSLVYEQYF,TGTGCCAGCAGCTTAGTATCGAGCTTAGTCTACGAGCAGTACTTC
TRBV30,many,TRBD1,TRBJ1-6,CAWSVGTGVSPLHF,TGTGCCTGGAGTGTGGGGACAGGGGTTTCACCCCTCCACTTT
TRBV28,NA,TRBD2,TRBJ2-7,CASSSPGLPYEQYF,TGTGCCAGCAGTTCCCCGGGACTACCCTACGAGCAGTACTTC
TRBV19,NA,TRBD1,TRBJ2-3,CASSMDRVGTQYF,TGTGCCAGTAGTATGGACAGGGTTGGCACGCAGTATTTT
TRBV9,NA,NA,TRBJ2-3,CASSVAEMASQSAQYF,TGTGCCAGCAGCGTAGCTGAGATGGCTAGTCAGTCGGCGCAGTATTTT
TRBV27,once,TRBD2,TRBJ2-3,CAISTGLAVKDTQYF,TGTGCCATCAGCACGGGACTAGCCGTGAAAGATACGCAGTATTTT
TRBV28,NA,TRBD2,TRBJ2-3,CASSIAGVADTQYF,TGTGCCAGCAGTATAGCGGGAGTAGCAGATACGCAGTATTTT
TRBV7-8,NA,NA,TRBJ1-2,CASSLAGTDYGYTF,TGTGCCAGCAGCTTAGCTGGGACGGACTACGGCTACACCTTC
TRBV19,once,NA,TRBJ1-2,CASSSDRDPGSYGYTF,TGTGCCAGTAGTAGCGACCGGGACCCGGGTAGCTATGGCTACACCTTC
TRBV15,NA,NA,TRBJ2-7,CATSRGPGEQYF,TGTGCCACCAGCAGAGGCCCGGGGGAGCAGTACTTC
TRBV6-1,many,TRBD1,TRBJ1-5,CASITTGSSSNQPQHF,TGTGCCAGTATCACGACAGGGAGCTCGAGCAATCAGCCCCAGCATTTT
TRBV20-1,NA,TRBD2,TRBJ2-5,CSARESSGSLRETQYF,TGCAGTGCTAGAGAAAGTAGCGGGAGTTTGAGGGAGACCCAGTACTTC
TRBV20-1,once,TRBD2,TRBJ2-1,CSATKDGGSGSSYNEQFF,TGCAGTGCCACAAAAGATGGGGGTAGCGGGAGTTCCTACAATGAGCAGTTCTTC
TRBV10-2,many,TRBD1,TRBJ1-5,CASRGQGTGQPQHF,TGCGCCAGCCGAGGACAGGGAACAGGTCAGCCCCAGCATTTT
TRBV7-9,NA,NA,TRBJ2-1,CASSSPDSPPNYNEQFF,TGTGCCAGCAGCTCACCGGACTCCCCACCGAACTACAATGAGCAGTTCTTC
TRBV4-1,NA,TRBD2,TRBJ2-5,CASSQSASGRGETQYF,TGCGCCAGCAGCCAATCGGCTAGCGGGAGGGGTGAGACCCAGTACTTC
TRBV20-1,NA,NA,TRBJ1-4,CSASGGGVGEKLFF,TGCAGTGCTAGCGGGGGTGGCGTGGGGGAAAAACTGTTTTTT
TRBV5-1,NA,NA,TRBJ2-7,CASSIQGDEQYF,TGCGCCAGCAGCATACAGGGTGACGAGCAGTACTTC
TRBV30,NA,NA,TRBJ2-5,CAWKRHYGRSQETQYF,TGTGCCTGGAAGCGTCATTACGGGAGAAGTCAAGAGACCCAGTACTTC
TRBV6-5,NA,NA,TRBJ1-2,CASSSSPNYGYTF,TGTGCCAGCAGTTCCAGCCCTAACTATGGCTACACCTTC
TRBV29-1,NA,TRBD2,TRBJ2-1,CSVHQLVASGRVYNEQFF,TGCAGCGTCCACCAACTGGTGGCTAGCGGGAGAGTCTACAATGAGCAGTTCTTC
TRBV6-1,many,NA,TRBJ1-4,CASSDAGGSGNEKLFF,TGTGCCAGCAGTGATGCGGGGGGCTCGGGGAATGAAAAACTGTTTTTT
TRBV2,NA,TRBD2,TRBJ2-1,CASSEVGRASGSWQFF,TGTGCCAGCAGTGAAGTTGGGAGGGCTAGCGGGAGCTGGCAGTTCTTC